The sequence of this TCR beta chain was determined in a study of cytomegalovirus exposure and HLA in healthy donors. The primer mix had 60 Vbeta and 13 Jbeta primers. Generated by immunoSEQ multiplex PCR, the TCRdb table keeps only in-frame clones and is missing some. Among some 150,000 clones listed, about four fifths were seen once. Healthy donors of bone marrow made up the group. Germline V lookup: CDR1 WNHNN, CDR2 SYGVQD (reference sequence). V dropped 6 bases and J dropped 1 base, with 9 bases sitting between them. The CDR3 is made up of 14 amino acids. The chain links TRBV10-1 to TRBJ2-2; TRBD1 is a possible D gene (6 bases). This receptor was taken from a human donor in good health. The specimen sequenced was PBMCs. CDR3 amino acids: CASSRGGNTGELFF. The CDR3 DNA sequence: TGCGCCAGCAGCAGGGGTGGGAACACCGGGGAGCTGTTTTTT.